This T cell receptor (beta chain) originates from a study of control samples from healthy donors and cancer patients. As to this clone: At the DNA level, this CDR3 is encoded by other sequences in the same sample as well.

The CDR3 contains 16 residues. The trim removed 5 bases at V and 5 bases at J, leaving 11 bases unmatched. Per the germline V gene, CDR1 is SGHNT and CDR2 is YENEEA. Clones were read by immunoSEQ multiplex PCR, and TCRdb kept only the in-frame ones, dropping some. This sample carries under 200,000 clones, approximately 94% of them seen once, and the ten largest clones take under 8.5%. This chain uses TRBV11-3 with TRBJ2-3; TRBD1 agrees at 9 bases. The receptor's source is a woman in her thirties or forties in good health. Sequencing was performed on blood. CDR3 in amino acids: CASSNSWDRAGDTQYF. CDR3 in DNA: TGTGCCAGCAGCAATTCTTGGGACAGGGCGGGAGATACGCAGTATTTT.